Here is one T cell receptor beta chain with its context. The germline CDR1 and CDR2 sequences are SGHTS and YDEGEE. The CDR3 extends over 14 amino acids. V was pared by 1 base and J by 6 bases, with 14 bases between. PCR was performed using 60 Vbeta and 13 Jbeta primers. Authors' data handling: Tens of millions of unique TCR beta chains, roughly 11 million of them shared, were counted by a later analysis. The table came from immunoSEQ multiplex PCR; TCRdb's copy has only in-frame clones and leaves some out. Clone size and the V and J calls come from that table; the DNA yielded D and trimming. The table has about 250,000 clones, around 90% seen once. This record comes from a study of cytomegalovirus exposure and HLA in healthy donors. At the level of the study: Early released data comprised about 90 million unique TCRs from HLA-typed donors.

The receptor comes from a girl aged 2-10 years in good health and CMV-seronegative. V and J are TRBV5-8 and TRBJ2-7; tentatively, D is TRBD2 (5 bases). What was sequenced was PBMCs. CDR3 coding DNA: TGTGCCAGCAGCTTGACACGGGGTTTGAGCGAGCAGTACTTC. Protein sequence: CASSLTRGLSEQYF.